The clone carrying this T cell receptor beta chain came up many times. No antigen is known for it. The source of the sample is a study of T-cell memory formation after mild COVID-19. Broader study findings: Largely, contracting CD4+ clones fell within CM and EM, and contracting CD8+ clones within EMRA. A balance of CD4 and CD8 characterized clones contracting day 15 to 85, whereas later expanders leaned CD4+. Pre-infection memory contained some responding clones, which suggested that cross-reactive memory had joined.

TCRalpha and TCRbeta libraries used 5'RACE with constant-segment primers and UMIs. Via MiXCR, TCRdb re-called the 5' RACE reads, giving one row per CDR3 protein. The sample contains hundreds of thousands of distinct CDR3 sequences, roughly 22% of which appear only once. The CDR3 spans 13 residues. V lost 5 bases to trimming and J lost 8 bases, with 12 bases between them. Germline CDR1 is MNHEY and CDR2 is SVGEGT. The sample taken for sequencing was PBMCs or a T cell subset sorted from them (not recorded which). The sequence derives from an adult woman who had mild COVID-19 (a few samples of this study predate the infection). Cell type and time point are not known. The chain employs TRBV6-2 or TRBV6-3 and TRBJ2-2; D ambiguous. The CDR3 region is CASSPQKLGELFF. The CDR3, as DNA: TGTGCCAGCAGTCCTCAGAAGTTGGGGGAGCTGTTTTTT.